This T cell receptor (beta chain) was profiled in a study of blood T cell repertoires in COVID-19. Looking at the study overall: Sources were T cells, B-cell-depleted T cells, or PBMCs; the material itself was cDNA or gDNA.

This clone occurred once. Sequencing was performed with immunoSEQ multiplex PCR; in TCRdb, only in-frame clones are kept and a portion is missing. The repertoire has about 210,000 clones, 85% of them found once; the top ten carry 2.4%. V dropped 4 bases and J dropped 7; count of bases not matched to a gene: 10. The CDR3 has 15 amino acids. The germline CDR1 and CDR2 sequences are MNHEY and SVGEGT. Material: peripheral blood. V usage is TRBV6-2 or TRBV6-3 and J usage is TRBJ1-2, with 9 bases identical to TRBD1. This TCR was sampled from a woman aged 70-85 years with COVID-19, enrolled during active disease. The CDR3 region has the DNA TGTGCCAGCAGTTCCTCCGGGACAGGGACGGGTGGCTACACCTTC. Translation gives CASSSSGTGTGGYTF.